What follows are 26 T cell receptor beta chains derived from one specimen sequenced in a study of blood T cell repertoires in COVID-19. Only in-frame clones appear in the TCRdb table, and some are missing; sequencing was by immunoSEQ multiplex PCR. The data contain about 260,000 clones, 70% to 90% of them seen just once; the ten biggest clones take up 2% to 3%. Sequencing input: peripheral blood. The receptors derive from a woman in her forties or fifties with acute or convalescent COVID-19.

V usage is TRBV5-1 and J usage is TRBJ2-7; possible D gene TRBD2, 5 bases. Trimming pared 3 bases from V and 1 base from J, leaving 20 bases between. The CDR3 consists of 17 residues. From germline, CDR1 is SGHRS and CDR2 YFSETQ. The CDR3 region has the DNA TGCGCCAGCAGCTCGACCCCCGCGGGCTTCGATTCCTACGAGCAGTACTTC. Translation: CASSSTPAGFDSYEQYF.

This chain joins TRBV30 and TRBJ1-3; D may be TRBD1 (6 bases). Between the trimmed V and J ends, which lost 2 bases and 14 bases, there was a span of 16 bases. Germline-derived CDR1 and CDR2 are GTSNPN and SVGIG (reference sequence). This CDR3 comprises 12 residues. CDR3 DNA: TGTGCCTGGAGTTCAACAGGGCACACAGTATATTTT. Amino acid sequence: CAWSSTGHTVYF.

The chain joins TRBV7-2 to TRBJ2-5; weak D call: TRBD1 (6 bases). V dropped 7 bases and J dropped 3 bases, with 12 bases sitting between them. The CDR3 covers 13 residues. CDR1 and CDR2 from the germline V gene are SGHTA and FQGNSA. In DNA form, the CDR3 reads TGTGCCAGCAAGACTTACAGGGAAGAGACCCAGTACTTC. Residues: CASKTYREETQYF.

This clone showed up just once. V is TRBV6-5 and J is TRBJ2-2; 11 bases are a match to TRBD1. After removal of 5 bases from V and 4 bases from J, the junction contained 3 bases not matched to a gene. In germline, CDR1 is MNHEY, CDR2 SVGAGI. The CDR3 extends over 15 amino acids. CDR3 region: CASSKDRGRTGELFF. CDR3 bases: TGTGCCAGCAGTAAGGACAGGGGGCGCACCGGGGAGCTGTTTTTT.

A single count supports this clone. This rearrangement joins TRBV28 to TRBJ2-3; 10 nucleotides agree with TRBD2. Unmatched junction bases numbered 8, after V lost 7 bases and J lost 4 bases. The CDR3 has 15 residues. CDR1 MDHEN and CDR2 SYDVKM come from the germline V gene. The DNA for the CDR3 is TGTGCCAGCATGGGGTATCTAGCGGGAGCAGATACGCAGTATTTT. Protein sequence: CASMGYLAGADTQYF.

This rearrangement joins TRBV5-1 to TRBJ2-5; D may be TRBD2 (7 bases). Germline-derived CDR1 and CDR2 are SGHRS and YFSETQ. The V end lost 0 bases, the J end lost 1 base, and 13 bases lay between the germline ends. The CDR3 spans 16 residues. CDR3 protein: CASSLGAGASQETQYF. In DNA, the CDR3 is TGCGCCAGCAGCTTGGGGGCGGGGGCCTCCCAAGAGACCCAGTACTTC.

The chain uses TRBV5-1 and TRBJ2-1; D uncertain. The CDR3 sequence is 15 residues long. Trimming stripped 3 bases from V and 0 bases from J, with 10 bases between. The germline gives CDR1 SGHRS, CDR2 YFSETQ. CDR3 DNA sequence: TGCGCCAGCAGCTCCGCCCTGAGCTCCTACAATGAGCAGTTCTTC. The encoded protein is CASSSALSSYNEQFF.

The chain has TRBV7-3 and TRBJ2-3; TRBD1 is a possible D gene (5 bases). CDR3 length equals 14 residues. Germline CDR1 is SGHTA and CDR2 is FQGTGA. Trimming pared 5 bases from V and 0 bases from J, leaving 9 bases between. In nucleotides, the CDR3 is TGTGCCAGCAGCCCAGGGATTAGCACAGATACGCAGTATTTT. Its translation is CASSPGISTDTQYF.

In the case of this clone: The sample holds other DNA sequences that translate to the same CDR3. The chain joins TRBV19 to TRBJ1-2, with D possibly being TRBD1 (5 bases). The V and J ends lost 6 bases and 2 bases respectively, with 10 bases between them. CDR1 and CDR2 (germline): LNHDA, SQIVND (reference sequence). This CDR3 contains 13 residues. Here the CDR3 DNA reads TGTGCCAGTAGCCCTCAGGGAAACTATGGCTACACCTTC. This translates into CASSPQGNYGYTF.

The chain couples TRBV24-1 to TRBJ2-2; D possibly corresponds to TRBD2 (6 bases). Germline V gene lookup returns CDR1 KGHDR and CDR2 SFDVKD. V lost 5 bases and J lost 5, with 11 bases in between. The CDR3 covers 14 residues. Here the CDR3 reads CATSVGGLTGELFF. DNA of the CDR3: TGTGCCACCAGTGTGGGGGGTTTGACCGGGGAGCTGTTTTTT.

This clone has only one observation. V and J are TRBV28 and TRBJ2-1, with D possibly matching TRBD2 (6 bases). Trimming took off 2 bases at V and 9 bases at J, with 11 bases between the two ends. The CDR3 runs to 13 residues. Germline lookup yields CDR1 MDHEN and CDR2 SYDVKM. CDR3 amino acids: CASSLLGGVEQFF. CDR3 nucleotide sequence: TGTGCCAGCAGTTTACTAGGAGGGGTTGAGCAGTTCTTC.

The rearrangement uses TRBV19 and TRBJ2-2, with D hard to call. The CDR3 extends over 12 amino acids. Trimming cost V 4 bases and J 3 bases, with 3 bases left between them. CDR1 and CDR2 (germline): LNHDA, SQIVND (reference sequence). The CDR3 spells CASSTYTGELFF. CDR3 coding DNA: TGTGCCAGTAGTACTTACACCGGGGAGCTGTTTTTT.

V and J are TRBV5-1 and TRBJ1-2, with TRBD1 matching 7 bases. Germline V CDR1 and CDR2: SGHRS, YFSETQ. With V trimmed by 2 bases and J by 8 bases, 3 bases remained unmatched. The length of the CDR3 is 12 residues. The CDR3 sequence: CASSFDREGYTF. The DNA for the CDR3 is TGCGCCAGCAGCTTTGACAGGGAAGGCTACACCTTC.

The gene calls are TRBV6-5 and TRBJ2-5; maybe TRBD2 (7 bases). Germline values: CDR1 MNHEY, CDR2 SVGAGI. V was shortened by 6 bases and J by 4 bases, with 18 bases between the two germline ends. CDR3 length: 15 residues. The CDR3 region is CASRADRRGGETQYF. Here the CDR3 DNA reads TGTGCCAGCAGGGCCGACAGGAGGGGGGGAGAGACCCAGTACTTC.

The V call is TRBV5-1, the J call TRBJ1-1; 7 positions match TRBD1. Germline V CDR1 and CDR2: SGHRS, YFSETQ. J gave up 1 base and V 0 bases, and 3 bases lay outside the gene matches. The CDR3 loop spans 15 amino acids. In nucleotides, the CDR3 is TGCGCCAGCAGCTTGGGAGGGGGCGCGAACACTGAAGCTTTCTTT. Its protein product is CASSLGGGANTEAFF. The entire variable domain, with the rest obtained from reference TRBV5-1 and TRBJ1-1, is as follows: KAGVTQTPRYLIKTRGQQVTLSCSPISGHRSVSWYQQTPGQGLQFLFEYFSETQRNKGNFPGRFSGRQFSNSRSEMNVSTLELGDSALYLCASSLGGGANTEAFFGQGTRLTVV.

The rearrangement links TRBV5-1 to TRBJ2-3; 9 bases fit TRBD1. Germline CDR1 SGHRS, CDR2 YFSETQ. With V trimmed by 2 bases and J by 2 bases, 3 bases remained unmatched. CDR3 length: 15 amino acids. The CDR3 is CASSLQGADTDTQYF. In nucleotides, the CDR3 is TGCGCCAGCAGCTTACAGGGGGCGGACACAGATACGCAGTATTTT.

This clone was recorded only once. The chain links TRBV7-2 to TRBJ2-7; no definite D call. V gave up 6 bases and J gave up 4 bases, with 13 bases separating them. The CDR3 contains 13 residues. In germline, CDR1 is SGHTA, CDR2 FQGNSA. Here the CDR3 reads CASSEPSVYEQYF. The DNA of the CDR3 is TGTGCCAGCAGTGAACCGTCGGTATACGAGCAGTACTTC.

This clone was picked up one time. This chain links TRBV5-1 with TRBJ1-6; D may be TRBD1 (6 bases). CDR3 length equals 16 residues. CDR1 is SGHRS, CDR2 YFSETQ, per germline. V lost 0 bases and J 9 bases, leaving 16 bases between the germline ends. The chain's CDR3 is CASSLAGQGLGSPLHF. The CDR3 region has the DNA TGCGCCAGCAGCTTGGCCGGTCAGGGGCTCGGTTCACCCCTCCACTTT.

The rearrangement uses TRBV18 and TRBJ2-7, with a tentative D call TRBD2 (6 bases). The ends were cut back, 0 bases at V and 2 bases at J, with 11 bases in the middle. Germline CDR1 KGHSH, CDR2 LQKENI. The CDR3 contains 15 residues. The CDR3 sequence: CASSPPGTETYEQYF. CDR3 DNA: TGTGCCAGCTCACCACCCGGGACTGAAACCTACGAGCAGTACTTC.

The chain employs TRBV6-2 or TRBV6-3 and TRBJ1-5; no clear D gene. Trimming removed 4 bases from V and 2 bases from J, with 12 bases in between. Germline values: CDR1 MNHEY, CDR2 SVGEGT. The CDR3 covers 15 residues. For the CDR3, the DNA is TGTGCCAGCAGTTTTCTCAGAGAGGGCAATCAGCCCCAGCATTTT. This translates into CASSFLREGNQPQHF.

Here the CDR3 reads CASSGAWDRGYEQYF. CDR3 DNA: TGTGCCAGCAGTGGTGCCTGGGACAGGGGCTACGAGCAGTACTTC. The chain links TRBV2 to TRBJ2-7; 10 nucleotides line up with TRBD1. V trimming: 4 bases; J trimming: 3 bases; junction bases outside the gene matches: 6. The CDR3 runs to 15 residues. Per germline, CDR1 SNHLY and CDR2 FYNNEI.

This clone appeared a single time. The V and J genes are TRBV24-1 and TRBJ1-2; 7 bases align to TRBD1. The junction had 15 bases not matched to a gene; V was cut back by 4 bases and J by 5 bases. The CDR3 is 17 residues long. Germline V gene sequence: CDR1 KGHDR, CDR2 SFDVKD. The CDR3 sequence is CATSDTGTDPFKYGYTF. The DNA of the CDR3 is TGTGCCACCAGTGACACCGGGACAGACCCTTTTAAGTATGGCTACACCTTC.

V is TRBV12-3 or TRBV12-4 and J is TRBJ1-2, with TRBD1 matching over 9 bases. The CDR3 is 12 residues long. J gave up 6 bases and V 6 bases, and 2 bases lay outside the gene matches. The CDR3 bases are TGTGCCAGCAGACAGGGGGCCGATGGCTACACCTTC. Translation gives CASRQGADGYTF.

The genes are TRBV11-3 and TRBJ2-5; D is perhaps TRBD2 (6 bases). CDR1 and CDR2 from the germline V gene are SGHNT and YENEEA. V dropped 5 bases and J dropped 0 bases, with 7 bases sitting between them. The CDR3 length is 13 residues. CDR3 amino acids: CASSGDYQETQYF. In DNA form, the CDR3 reads TGTGCCAGCAGCGGGGACTACCAAGAGACCCAGTACTTC.

V and J are TRBV7-9 and TRBJ2-3; 14 bases are shared with TRBD2. The CDR3 sequence is 16 residues long. The ends lost 4 bases at V and 5 bases at J; junction bases unmatched: 5. Germline CDR1 reads SEHNR; CDR2 reads FQNEAQ (reference sequence). CDR3 loop: CASSYGTSGRKDTQYF. The DNA of the CDR3 is TGTGCCAGCAGCTATGGGACTAGCGGGAGAAAAGATACGCAGTATTTT.

The V and J genes are TRBV7-9 and TRBJ1-1, with D possibly being TRBD1 (5 bases). The CDR3 consists of 13 residues. Germline lookup yields CDR1 SEHNR and CDR2 FQNEAQ (reference sequence). With 5 bases removed from V and 4 bases from J, the gap between germline ends came to 11 bases. DNA for the CDR3: TGTGCCAGCAGCAAGCAGGGTGCCACTGAAGCTTTCTTT. It translates to CASSKQGATEAFF.